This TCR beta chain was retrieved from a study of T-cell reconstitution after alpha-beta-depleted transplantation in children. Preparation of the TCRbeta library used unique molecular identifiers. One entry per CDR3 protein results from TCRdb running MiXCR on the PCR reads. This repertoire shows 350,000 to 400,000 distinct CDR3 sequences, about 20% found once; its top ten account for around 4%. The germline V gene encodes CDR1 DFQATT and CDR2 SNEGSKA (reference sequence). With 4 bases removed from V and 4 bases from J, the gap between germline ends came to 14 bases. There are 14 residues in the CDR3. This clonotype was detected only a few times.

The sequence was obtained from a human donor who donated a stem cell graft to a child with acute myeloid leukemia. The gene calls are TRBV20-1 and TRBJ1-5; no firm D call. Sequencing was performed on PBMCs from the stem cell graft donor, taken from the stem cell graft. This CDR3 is CSATLTGGNQPQHF. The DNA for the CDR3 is TGCAGTGCTACTCTGACGGGAGGGAATCAGCCCCAGCATTTT.